The following is a T cell receptor beta chain sequence with its context. The germline CDR1 and CDR2 sequences are SGDLS and YYNGEE. The germline V and J ends were trimmed by 0 bases and 1 base, with 7 bases remaining between them. This CDR3 is built from 14 residues. This sample stems from a study of Ad26.COV2.S vaccination and SARS-CoV-2 variants. This sample's treatment: over 15 received Ad26.COV2.S at low or high dose, single or two shots; a few received placebo; per-sample allocation not given. Following the first vaccine or placebo injection, samples were taken on day 63. The donor was a Boston adult aged 18-55 years. TCRdb's copy holds only in-frame clones and misses some; the assay was immunoSEQ multiplex PCR. Of roughly 460,000 clones in the sample, 89% were seen once.

This TCR was sampled from a person aged 18-60 years who received the Ad26.COV2.S COVID-19 vaccine or a placebo. The sample was peripheral blood, taken in a trial of Ad26.COV2.S vaccine versus placebo. The J gene is TRBJ1-1, the V gene TRBV9; D call uncertain. The CDR3 loop is CASSVDGQNTEAFF. The CDR3 DNA sequence: TGTGCCAGCAGCGTAGATGGGCAGAACACTGAAGCTTTCTTT.